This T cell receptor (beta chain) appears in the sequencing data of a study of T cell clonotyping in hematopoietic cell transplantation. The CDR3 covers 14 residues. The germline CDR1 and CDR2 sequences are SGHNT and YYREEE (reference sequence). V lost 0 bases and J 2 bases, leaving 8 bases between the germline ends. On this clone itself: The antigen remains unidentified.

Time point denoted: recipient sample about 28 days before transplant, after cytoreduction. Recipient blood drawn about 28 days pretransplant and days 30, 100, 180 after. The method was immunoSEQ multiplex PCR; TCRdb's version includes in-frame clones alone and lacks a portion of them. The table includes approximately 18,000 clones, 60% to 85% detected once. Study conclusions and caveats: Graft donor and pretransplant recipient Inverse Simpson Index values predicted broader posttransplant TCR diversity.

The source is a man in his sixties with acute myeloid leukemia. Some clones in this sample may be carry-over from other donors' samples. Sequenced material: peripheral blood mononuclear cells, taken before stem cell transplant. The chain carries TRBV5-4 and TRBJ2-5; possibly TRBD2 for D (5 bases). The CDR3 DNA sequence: TGTGCCAGCAGCTTGGCGACGGGGCAAGAGACCCAGTACTTC. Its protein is CASSLATGQETQYF.